The 23 T cell receptor beta chains presented below share a single source sample, sequenced in a study of shared clonotypes between healthy human individuals. The assay was immunoSEQ multiplex PCR, and TCRdb's table has in-frame clones only and misses some. This sample yields 490,000 or so clones, of which 75% to 85% are seen a single time; 13% belongs to the top ten. Specimen: PBMCs. The receptors were gathered from a woman in her thirties or forties in good health. Some clones in this sample may be carry-over from other donors' samples.

This chain links TRBV30 with TRBJ2-5; D unresolved. Trimming left V 5 bases short and J 3 bases short, with 13 bases between. CDR3 length: 13 residues. Germline V gives CDR1 GTSNPN, CDR2 SVGIG (reference sequence). In nucleotides, the CDR3 is TGTGCCTGGGGAAAGGACGGCAAAGAGACCCAGTACTTC. Its protein is CAWGKDGKETQYF. The variable domain in full, with the rest retrieved from reference TRBV30 and TRBJ2-5, is SQTIHQWPATLVQPVGSPLSLECTVEGTSNPNLYWYRQAAGRGLQLLFYSVGIGQISSEVPQNLSASRPQDRQFILSSKKLLLSDSGFYLCAWGKDGKETQYFGPGTRLLVL.

This clone has more than one count but fewer than ten. The J gene is TRBJ2-2, the V gene TRBV9, with a weak D call TRBD2 (5 bases). The V end lost 5 bases, the J end lost 3 bases, and 11 bases lay between the germline ends. CDR1 SGDLS and CDR2 YYNGEE come from the germline V gene. The CDR3 length is 14 residues. This chain's CDR3 is CASSSQRHTGELFF. The CDR3 DNA sequence: TGTGCCAGCAGTTCCCAGCGGCACACCGGGGAGCTGTTTTTT.

The J gene is TRBJ1-2, the V gene TRBV27; D is unclear. This CDR3 region has 13 residues. Trimming removed 3 bases from V and 3 bases from J, with 8 bases in between. Germline CDR1 is MNHEY and CDR2 is SMNVEV (reference sequence). The CDR3 nucleotides are TGTGCCAGCAGTTTTTCCCCCGACTATGGCTACACCTTC. This translates into CASSFSPDYGYTF.

The chain is built from TRBV4-1 and TRBJ1-4, with TRBD1 matching 10 bases. Trimming at V came to 7 bases and at J to 7 bases, leaving 6 bases not matched to a gene. Germline V gene lookup returns CDR1 MGHRA and CDR2 YSYEKL. The CDR3 loop spans 14 amino acids. DNA of the CDR3: TGCGCCAGCACCCCGGGACAGGGGTTTGAAAAACTGTTTTTT. It specifies CASTPGQGFEKLFF.

As regards this clone: A junction boundary mismatches the germline segment, possibly from a read error. The V gene is TRBV2, the J gene TRBJ2-7, with TRBD2 matching 11 bases. Germline V gene sequence: CDR1 SNHLY, CDR2 FYNNEI. The CDR3 totals 13 residues. CDR3 residues: CASSEALATSGDF. In nucleotides, the CDR3 is TGTGCCAGCAGTGAAGCGCTCGCGACTAGCGGGGATTTT.

Worth noting for this clone: A read error is the likely source, as a far larger clone sits one nucleotide away. The identical CDR3 is also encoded by other nucleotide sequences in the sample. The gene calls are TRBV4-1 and TRBJ2-6; a possible D gene is TRBD1 (5 bases). The CDR3 runs to 14 residues. CDR1 and CDR2 from the germline V gene are MGHRA and YSYEKL. CDR3 in DNA: TGCGCCAGCAGCCAAGATTCTGGGGCTAACGTCCTGACTTTC. This gives the protein CASSQDSGANVLTF.

This chain links TRBV5-1 with TRBJ2-3, with unresolved D. The CDR3 spans 12 residues. Germline values: CDR1 SGHRS, CDR2 YFSETQ. V shed 1 base and J shed 4 bases, with 4 bases lying between them. The DNA for the CDR3 is TGCGCCAGCAGCTTGAGGGCAGATACGCAGTATTTT. As protein: CASSLRADTQYF.

The CDR3 region is CASSPLGGGTQYF. The CDR3 region has the DNA TGCGCCAGCAGCCCTCTTGGGGGTGGGACCCAGTACTTC. The chain joins TRBV4-1 to TRBJ2-5; D tentatively fits TRBD1 or TRBD2 (5 bases each). Germline CDR1 MGHRA, CDR2 YSYEKL. This CDR3 is 13 amino acids long. Trimming stripped 4 bases from V and 7 bases from J, with 13 bases between.

In the case of this clone: One end of the junction varies from germline; a read error may be responsible. Other DNA variants within this sample encode the same CDR3. This rearrangement joins TRBV2 to TRBJ2-7; D uncertain. The CDR3 contains 12 residues. Germline assignment: CDR1 SNHLY and CDR2 FYNNEI. CDR3 residues: CASRGAAYEQYF. The CDR3 nucleotides are TGTGCCAGCAGGGGTGCGGCCTACGAGCAGTATTTC.

The chain is built from TRBV11-2 and TRBJ2-1, with D unresolved. The V end was cut by 1 base, the J end by 9 bases, with 10 bases between. The CDR3 has 13 residues. Germline assignment: CDR1 SGHAT and CDR2 FQNNGV. CDR3 nucleotides: TGTGCCAGCAGCTTAGGAGTTGCGCGTGAGCAGTTCTTC. Residues: CASSLGVAREQFF.

Concerning this clone: This probably arose from a read error, given a far larger clone one base away. The gene calls are TRBV30 and TRBJ1-5; no firm D call. In germline, CDR1 is GTSNPN, CDR2 SVGIG (reference sequence). The CDR3 runs to 12 residues. This chain's CDR3 is CARSAQNQPQHF. Written as DNA, the CDR3 is TGTGCCCGGAGTGCACAAAATCAGCCCCAGCATTTT.

This chain uses TRBV7-9 with TRBJ1-2; D unresolved. Trimming cost V 3 bases and J 5 bases, with 7 bases left between them. The CDR3 has 12 amino acids. Germline V gene data show CDR1 as SEHNR and CDR2 as FQNEAQ (reference sequence). The DNA for the CDR3 is TGTGCCAGCAGCTTGGTCAATTATGGCTACACCTTC. Its protein product is CASSLVNYGYTF.

The gene calls are TRBV10-2 and TRBJ1-4; D call uncertain. Trimming took off 6 bases at V and 8 bases at J, with 13 bases between the two ends. The CDR3 has 13 residues. The germline V gene encodes CDR1 WSHSY and CDR2 SAAADI. The CDR3 sequence: CASRDPSLEKLFF. As DNA, the CDR3 is TGCGCCAGCAGGGACCCTTCCCTGGAAAAACTGTTTTTT.

This clone appeared a few times. The junction departs from germline at one end; a sequencing error may be responsible. The V and J genes are TRBV7-2 and TRBJ1-1, with 10 bases aligning to TRBD1. Germline CDR1 is SGHTA and CDR2 is FQGNSA. The CDR3 sequence is 16 residues long. The CDR3: CASSLARQGAVTEALF. The CDR3 nucleotides read TGTGCCAGCAGCTTAGCCAGACAGGGGGCGGTCACTGAAGCTCTCTTT. Drawing the rest from reference TRBV7-2 and TRBJ1-1, the complete variable domain is GAGVSQSPSNKVTEKGKDVELRCDPISGHTALYWYRQSLGQGLEFLIYFQGNSAPDKSGLPSDRFSAERTGGSVSTLTIQRTQQEDSAVYLCASSLARQGAVTEALFGQGTRLTVV.

For this clone: A read error may produce the germline difference seen at one junction end. The gene calls are TRBV6-5 and TRBJ1-5; no reliable D call. CDR1 and CDR2 (germline): MNHEY, SVGAGI. The CDR3 covers 14 residues. The CDR3 coding sequence is TGTGCCAGCAGTTACTTCCTTTTAGGTCGCCCCGGGGATTTT. It specifies CASSYFLLGRPGDF.

The V call is TRBV6-5, the J call TRBJ1-5; TRBD1 matches at 10 bases. The CDR3 totals 14 residues. Germline CDR1 is MNHEY and CDR2 is SVGAGI. J gave up 5 bases and V 7 bases, and 5 bases lay outside the gene matches. The CDR3 reads CASTLDRGDQPQHF. CDR3 nucleotides: TGTGCCAGCACCTTGGACAGGGGGGATCAGCCCCAGCATTTT.

The chain links TRBV27 to TRBJ2-7, with D perhaps being TRBD1 or TRBD2 (5 bases each). Germline V gene data show CDR1 as MNHEY and CDR2 as SMNVEV (reference sequence). The CDR3 is 15 residues long. Trimming removed 5 bases at V and 2 bases at J, with 16 bases between. The CDR3 is CASSPTLGRTYEQYF. As DNA, the CDR3 is TGTGCCAGCAGTCCGACCCTGGGACGGACCTACGAGCAGTACTTC.

This chain joins TRBV30 and TRBJ2-1; tentatively, D is TRBD2 (5 bases). The V and J ends lost 5 bases and 9 bases respectively, with 14 bases between them. This CDR3 region has 12 residues. CDR1 and CDR2 from the germline V gene are GTSNPN and SVGIG (reference sequence). CDR3 region: CAWGQTSFEQFF. The CDR3 nucleotides read TGTGCCTGGGGTCAAACTAGTTTTGAGCAGTTCTTC.

The chain joins TRBV5-1 to TRBJ2-3; 8 positions match TRBD1. After removal of 0 bases from V and 2 bases from J, the junction contained 5 bases not matched to a gene. The CDR3 loop spans 16 amino acids. The germline V gene encodes CDR1 SGHRS and CDR2 YFSETQ. The CDR3 here is CASSLGEGQVTDTQYF. The CDR3 DNA sequence: TGCGCCAGCAGCTTGGGTGAGGGACAGGTCACAGATACGCAGTATTTT.

This clone appeared a few times. The chain carries TRBV30 and TRBJ1-5, with 9 nucleotides matching TRBD1. CDR3 length equals 14 residues. Per germline, CDR1 GTSNPN and CDR2 SVGIG (reference sequence). J gave up 6 bases and V 6 bases, and 9 bases lay outside the gene matches. The DNA for the CDR3 is TGTGCCTGTGCCCGACAGGGGGATTCTCAGCCCCAGCATTTT. Translated: CACARQGDSQPQHF.

This chain connects TRBV29-1 to TRBJ2-1, with D maybe TRBD1 (6 bases). This CDR3 contains 15 residues. V lost 7 bases and J lost 4, with 20 bases in between. The germline gives CDR1 SQVTM, CDR2 ANQGSEA. This CDR3 is CSGGPRGGTYNEQFF. The CDR3 bases are TGCAGCGGTGGCCCCAGAGGGGGAACATACAATGAGCAGTTCTTC.

This chain links TRBV28 with TRBJ1-2, with D uncertain. Germline V gene sequence: CDR1 MDHEN, CDR2 SYDVKM. This CDR3 is built from 13 residues. The V end lost 10 bases, the J end lost 1 base, and 13 bases lay between the germline ends. CDR3 sequence (DNA): TGTGCCACCGAGGACGACTTTAACTATGGCTACACCTTC. Translation gives CATEDDFNYGYTF.

This CDR3 is CASSQDQDFMPYEQYF. The CDR3 bases are TGTGCCAGCAGCCAAGACCAAGACTTCATGCCCTACGAGCAGTACTTC. The chain links TRBV4-2 to TRBJ2-7; D gene unclear. V shed 0 bases and J shed 2 bases, with 14 bases lying between them. This CDR3 region has 16 residues. From germline, CDR1 is LGHNA and CDR2 YNFKEQ.